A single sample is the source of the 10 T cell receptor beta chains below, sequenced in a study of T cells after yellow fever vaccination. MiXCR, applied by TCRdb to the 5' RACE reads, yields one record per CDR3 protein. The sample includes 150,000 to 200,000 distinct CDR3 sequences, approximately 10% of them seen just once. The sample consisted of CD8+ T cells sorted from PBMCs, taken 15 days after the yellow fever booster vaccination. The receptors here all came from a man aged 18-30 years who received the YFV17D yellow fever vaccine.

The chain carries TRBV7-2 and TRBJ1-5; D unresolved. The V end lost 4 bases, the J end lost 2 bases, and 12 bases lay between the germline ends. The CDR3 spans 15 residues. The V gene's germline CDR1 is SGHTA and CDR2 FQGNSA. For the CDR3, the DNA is TGTGCCAGCAGCTCAGCAGGATTTGGCAATCAGCCCCAGCATTTT. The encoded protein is CASSSAGFGNQPQHF.

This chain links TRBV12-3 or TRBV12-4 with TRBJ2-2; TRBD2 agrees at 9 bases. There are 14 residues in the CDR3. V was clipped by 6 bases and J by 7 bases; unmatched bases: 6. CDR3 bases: TGTGCCAGCAGCTGGGGACTAGCCGGCGGGGAGCTGTTTTTT. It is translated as CASSWGLAGGELFF.

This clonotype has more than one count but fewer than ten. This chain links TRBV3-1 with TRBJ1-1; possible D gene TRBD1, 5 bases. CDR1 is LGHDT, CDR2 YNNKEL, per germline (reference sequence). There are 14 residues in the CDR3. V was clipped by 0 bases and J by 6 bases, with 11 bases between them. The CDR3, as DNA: TGTGCCAGCAGCCAAGATTTCAGGGCAGCTGAAGCTTTCTTT. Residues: CASSQDFRAAEAFF.

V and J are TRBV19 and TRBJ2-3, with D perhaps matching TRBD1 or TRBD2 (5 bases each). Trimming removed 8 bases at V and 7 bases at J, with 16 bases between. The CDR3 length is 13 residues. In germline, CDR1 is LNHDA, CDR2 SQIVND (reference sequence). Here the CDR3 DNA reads TGTGCCAGTGGGGACCGGGGTATAAATACGCAGTATTTT. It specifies CASGDRGINTQYF.

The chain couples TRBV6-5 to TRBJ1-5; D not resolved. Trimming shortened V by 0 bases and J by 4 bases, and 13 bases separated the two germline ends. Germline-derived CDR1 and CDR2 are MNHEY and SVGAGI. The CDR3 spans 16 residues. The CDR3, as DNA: TGTGCCAGCAGTTACTCGATACCAGAGGGAAATCAGCCCCAGCATTTT. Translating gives CASSYSIPEGNQPQHF.

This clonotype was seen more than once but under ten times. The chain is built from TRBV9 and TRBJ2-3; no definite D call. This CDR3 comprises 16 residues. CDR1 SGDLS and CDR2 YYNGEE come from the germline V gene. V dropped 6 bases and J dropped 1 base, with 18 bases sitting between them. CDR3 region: CASTPFSQRGTDTQYF. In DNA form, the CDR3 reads TGTGCCAGCACCCCGTTTAGTCAGCGTGGCACAGATACGCAGTATTTT.

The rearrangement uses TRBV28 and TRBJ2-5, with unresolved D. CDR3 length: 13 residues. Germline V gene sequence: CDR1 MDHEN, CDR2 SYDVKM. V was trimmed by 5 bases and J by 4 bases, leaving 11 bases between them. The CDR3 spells CASSVELGETQYF. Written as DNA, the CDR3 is TGTGCCAGCAGTGTCGAGTTAGGAGAGACCCAGTACTTC.

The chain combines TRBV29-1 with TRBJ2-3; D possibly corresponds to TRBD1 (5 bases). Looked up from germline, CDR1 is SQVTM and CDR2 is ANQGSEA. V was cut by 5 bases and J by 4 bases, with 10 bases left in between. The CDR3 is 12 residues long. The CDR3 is CSVSPTADTQYF. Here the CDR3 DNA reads TGCAGCGTTAGTCCGACAGCAGATACGCAGTATTTT.

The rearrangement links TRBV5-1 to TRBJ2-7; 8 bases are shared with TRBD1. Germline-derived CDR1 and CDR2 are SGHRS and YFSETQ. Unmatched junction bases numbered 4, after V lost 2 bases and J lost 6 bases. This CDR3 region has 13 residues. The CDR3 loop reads CASSFGQGSEQYF. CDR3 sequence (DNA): TGCGCCAGCAGCTTTGGACAGGGCAGCGAGCAGTACTTC. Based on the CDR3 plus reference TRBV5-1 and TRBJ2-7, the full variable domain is KAGVTQTPRYLIKTRGQQVTLSCSPISGHRSVSWYQQTPGQGLQFLFEYFSETQRNKGNFPGRFSGRQFSNSRSEMNVSTLELGDSALYLCASSFGQGSEQYFGPGTRLTVT.

CDR3 DNA: TGCGCCAGCAGCTTCAGCACAGATACTGAAGCTTTCTTT. Protein product: CASSFSTDTEAFF. The genes are TRBV5-1 and TRBJ1-1; D not resolved. The CDR3 runs to 13 residues. Trimming shortened V by 2 bases and J by 5 bases, and 10 bases separated the two germline ends. In germline, CDR1 is SGHRS, CDR2 YFSETQ.